A selection of T cell receptor beta chains follows, all from one sample in a study of blood T cell repertoires in COVID-19. Libraries were prepared by immunoSEQ multiplex PCR; TCRdb keeps only in-frame clonotypes and omits some of them. Counted here are more than 150,000 clones, about 72% occurring once; the ten biggest clones make up around 16%. Sequencing was done on a sample of PBMCs or T cells enriched from blood (not recorded which). The receptors derive from a woman in her fifties or sixties who had recovered from COVID-19. Both conserved end residues are part of each CDR3. Fields, in order: clone size, J gene, CDR3 length, D gene, V gene, CDR3 protein, CDR3 DNA. A D gene is named only where the DNA matches it firmly. The listing skips clone size in some rows; elsewhere it reads once, few, many or a size class.

clone size: few; J gene: TRBJ2-1; CDR3 length: 13; D gene: .; V gene: TRBV30; CDR3 protein: CAWSVGTRNEQFF; CDR3 DNA: TGTGCCTGGAGTGTAGGGACTCGCAATGAGCAGTTCTTC
clone size: .; J gene: TRBJ2-1; CDR3 length: 17; D gene: TRBD2; V gene: TRBV7-9; CDR3 protein: CASSLGLAGNSYNEQFF; CDR3 DNA: TGTGCCAGCAGCTTAGGCCTAGCGGGTAACTCCTACAATGAGCAGTTCTTC
clone size: few; J gene: TRBJ1-1; CDR3 length: 13; D gene: .; V gene: TRBV5-5; CDR3 protein: CASSNRDDTEAFF; CDR3 DNA: TGTGCCAGCAGCAACAGGGACGACACTGAAGCTTTCTTT
clone size: .; J gene: TRBJ2-3; CDR3 length: 17; D gene: TRBD2; V gene: TRBV28; CDR3 protein: CASSLGVAGLAQDTQYF; CDR3 DNA: TGTGCCAGCAGTTTAGGGGTAGCGGGACTAGCACAAGATACGCAGTATTTT
clone size: .; J gene: TRBJ2-1; CDR3 length: 15; D gene: .; V gene: TRBV11-3; CDR3 protein: CASSLGRSSYNEQFF; CDR3 DNA: TGTGCCAGCAGCTTAGGGCGGAGCTCCTACAATGAGCAGTTCTTC
clone size: .; J gene: TRBJ2-1; CDR3 length: 12; D gene: .; V gene: TRBV19; CDR3 protein: CASRDFYNEQFF; CDR3 DNA: TGTGCCAGTAGGGACTTCTACAATGAGCAGTTCTTC
clone size: .; J gene: TRBJ1-1; CDR3 length: 15; D gene: .; V gene: TRBV6-5; CDR3 protein: CASTQASMMNTEAFF; CDR3 DNA: TGTGCCAGCACCCAGGCCAGCATGATGAACACTGAAGCTTTCTTT
clone size: .; J gene: TRBJ2-7; CDR3 length: 13; D gene: TRBD1; V gene: TRBV5-4; CDR3 protein: CASSAGTEYEQYF; CDR3 DNA: TGTGCCAGCAGCGCCGGGACAGAATACGAGCAGTACTTC
clone size: few; J gene: TRBJ2-2; CDR3 length: 14; D gene: .; V gene: TRBV5-4; CDR3 protein: CASSFAGSAGELFF; CDR3 DNA: TGTGCCAGCAGCTTCGCAGGGTCGGCCGGGGAGCTGTTTTTT
clone size: .; J gene: TRBJ2-1; CDR3 length: 19; D gene: TRBD1; V gene: TRBV5-1; CDR3 protein: CASSLYGQGDTRSYNEQFF; CDR3 DNA: TGCGCCAGCAGCTTGTACGGTCAGGGGGACACCCGTTCCTACAATGAGCAGTTCTTC
clone size: .; J gene: TRBJ1-2; CDR3 length: 15; D gene: .; V gene: TRBV7-9; CDR3 protein: CASSSGPRAGYGYTF; CDR3 DNA: TGTGCCAGCAGCTCCGGGCCGCGGGCTGGCTATGGCTACACCTTC
clone size: .; J gene: TRBJ1-1; CDR3 length: 14; D gene: TRBD1; V gene: TRBV28; CDR3 protein: CASSFLRQGTEAFF; CDR3 DNA: TGTGCCAGCAGTTTCTTGAGACAGGGGACTGAAGCTTTCTTT
clone size: .; J gene: TRBJ1-4; CDR3 length: 13; D gene: TRBD1; V gene: TRBV28; CDR3 protein: CASLRGPLEKLFF; CDR3 DNA: TGTGCCAGCCTCAGGGGGCCGCTTGAAAAACTGTTTTTT
clone size: .; J gene: TRBJ2-5; CDR3 length: 14; D gene: .; V gene: TRBV6-5; CDR3 protein: CASRIDGLGETQYF; CDR3 DNA: TGTGCCAGCAGGATTGACGGACTTGGGGAGACCCAGTACTTC
clone size: few; J gene: TRBJ2-3; CDR3 length: 13; D gene: .; V gene: TRBV15; CDR3 protein: CAISTGSTDTQYF; CDR3 DNA: TGTGCCATCTCGACAGGTAGCACAGATACGCAGTATTTT
clone size: once; J gene: TRBJ1-2; CDR3 length: 14; D gene: TRBD1; V gene: TRBV28; CDR3 protein: CASSPTGTVIGYTF; CDR3 DNA: TGTGCCAGCAGTCCCACCGGGACAGTTATTGGCTACACCTTC
clone size: .; J gene: TRBJ2-1; CDR3 length: 11; D gene: .; V gene: TRBV6-2/TRBV6-3; CDR3 protein: CASSYRGPAFF; CDR3 DNA: TGTGCCAGCAGTTACAGGGGCCCTGCGTTCTTC
clone size: .; J gene: TRBJ1-2; CDR3 length: 14; D gene: .; V gene: TRBV3-1/TRBV3-2; CDR3 protein: CASSPQQANYGYTF; CDR3 DNA: TGTGCCAGCAGCCCCCAACAGGCTAACTATGGCTACACCTTC
clone size: .; J gene: TRBJ2-5; CDR3 length: 15; D gene: TRBD1; V gene: TRBV4-3; CDR3 protein: CASSLWTGGGETQYF; CDR3 DNA: TGCGCCAGCAGCCTTTGGACAGGGGGGGGAGAGACCCAGTACTTC
clone size: .; J gene: TRBJ2-1; CDR3 length: 19; D gene: TRBD2; V gene: TRBV5-1; CDR3 protein: CASSPPSGRGYKVYNEQFF; CDR3 DNA: TGCGCCAGCAGCCCACCTAGCGGGAGGGGGTATAAGGTATACAATGAGCAGTTCTTC
clone size: .; J gene: TRBJ1-4; CDR3 length: 15; D gene: .; V gene: TRBV6-5; CDR3 protein: CASSLQGHMSEKLFF; CDR3 DNA: TGTGCCAGCAGCTTACAGGGTCACATGTCTGAAAAACTGTTTTTT
clone size: once; J gene: TRBJ1-2; CDR3 length: 14; D gene: TRBD1; V gene: TRBV28; CDR3 protein: CASSRTGGLRGYTF; CDR3 DNA: TGTGCCAGCAGTCGGACAGGGGGCCTTCGAGGCTACACCTTC
clone size: .; J gene: TRBJ1-1; CDR3 length: 14; D gene: .; V gene: TRBV18; CDR3 protein: CASSPSTANTEAFF; CDR3 DNA: TGTGCCAGCTCACCCTCGACAGCGAACACTGAAGCTTTCTTT
clone size: once; J gene: TRBJ2-3; CDR3 length: 15; D gene: .; V gene: TRBV11-1; CDR3 protein: CASSDPDKNADTQYF; CDR3 DNA: TGTGCCAGCAGCGACCCGGACAAGAACGCAGATACGCAGTATTTT
clone size: few; J gene: TRBJ1-6; CDR3 length: 14; D gene: TRBD1; V gene: TRBV3-1/TRBV3-2; CDR3 protein: CASSPTGADSPLHF; CDR3 DNA: TGTGCCAGCTCTCCGACAGGGGCCGATTCACCCCTCCACTTT
clone size: .; J gene: TRBJ1-5; CDR3 length: 14; D gene: .; V gene: TRBV19; CDR3 protein: CASVGHLSNQPQHF; CDR3 DNA: TGTGCCAGTGTCGGACACCTTAGCAATCAGCCCCAGCATTTT
clone size: .; J gene: TRBJ1-6; CDR3 length: 19; D gene: TRBD1; V gene: TRBV30; CDR3 protein: CALRGTEYQSSSYNSPLHF; CDR3 DNA: TGTGCACTAAGGGGGACAGAATATCAATCCAGCTCCTATAATTCACCCCTCCACTTT
clone size: once; J gene: TRBJ1-1; CDR3 length: 13; D gene: TRBD1; V gene: TRBV20-1; CDR3 protein: CSASRDRKAEAFF; CDR3 DNA: TGCAGTGCTAGTCGGGACAGGAAAGCCGAAGCTTTCTTT
clone size: once; J gene: TRBJ2-2; CDR3 length: 14; D gene: TRBD1; V gene: TRBV19; CDR3 protein: CASNYRGRTGELFF; CDR3 DNA: TGTGCCAGTAACTACAGGGGGAGGACCGGGGAGCTGTTTTTT
clone size: .; J gene: TRBJ1-4; CDR3 length: 16; D gene: .; V gene: TRBV5-4; CDR3 protein: CASSPGGAGANEKLFF; CDR3 DNA: TGTGCCAGCAGCCCGGGGGGGGCGGGGGCTAATGAAAAACTGTTTTTT
clone size: once; J gene: TRBJ1-5; CDR3 length: 19; D gene: .; V gene: TRBV6-2/TRBV6-3; CDR3 protein: CASSHVVGGALLSNQPQHF; CDR3 DNA: TGTGCCAGCAGTCACGTTGTTGGGGGCGCTTTACTTAGCAATCAGCCCCAGCATTTT